This TCR beta chain was recovered during a study of blood T cell repertoires in COVID-19. Whole-study context: Specimens from acute and convalescent COVID-19 originated in the United States, Italy and Spain. Sources were T cells, B-cell-depleted T cells, or PBMCs; the material itself was cDNA or gDNA.

The germline V gene has CDR1 SGHRS and CDR2 YFSETQ. CDR3 length: 13 amino acids. After removal of 2 bases from V and 10 bases from J, the junction contained 6 bases not matched to a gene. Source study methods: Amplification of reference gene primers provided the estimated nucleated cell counts. The data were produced by immunoSEQ multiplex PCR, yet TCRdb's version contains in-frame clones alone and is incomplete. D and trimming come from the DNA, and the V and J calls and clone size come from that table. This sample carries 300,000 or so clones, around nine tenths of them seen once, and the ten largest clones take 1%.

V usage is TRBV5-1 and J usage is TRBJ2-1, with 7 bases aligning to TRBD1. This receptor was obtained from a man aged 45 to 65 with active or convalescent COVID-19. The specimen was peripheral blood. DNA of the CDR3: TGCGCCAGCAGCTTAACAGGGGTCGGAGAGCAGTTCTTC. Translation gives CASSLTGVGEQFF.